The 26 T cell receptor beta chains presented below share a single source sample, sequenced in a study of blood T cell repertoires in COVID-19. Sequenced by immunoSEQ multiplex PCR; TCRdb stores in-frame clones only, minus some. The sample gives 93,000 or so clones, roughly 87% of which show up once; 3% to 3.5% is in the top ten. Material for sequencing was peripheral blood. Source of these receptors: a man aged 50 or older in a cohort sampled during active COVID-19.

The gene calls are TRBV19 and TRBJ1-2; 7 nucleotides align to TRBD1. Trimming removed 9 bases from V and 5 bases from J; junction bases left unmatched: 3. Per germline, CDR1 LNHDA and CDR2 SQIVND (reference sequence). This CDR3 comprises 11 residues. The CDR3 DNA reads as TGTGCCAGCGGACAGGAATATGGCTACACCTTC. Encoded protein: CASGQEYGYTF.

The chain combines TRBV2 with TRBJ1-2, with 7 bases aligning to TRBD1. CDR1 is SNHLY, CDR2 FYNNEI, per germline. The CDR3 runs to 15 residues. V gave up 1 base and J gave up 6 bases; unmatched junction bases: 8. DNA for the CDR3: TGTGCCAGCAGTGAAGGTTCGGGACAGATACATGGCTACACCTTC. This codes for CASSEGSGQIHGYTF.

CDR3 region: CASSSYQGSAFF. The CDR3, as DNA: TGTGCCAGCAGTTCATACCAGGGTTCAGCTTTCTTT. The chain joins TRBV12-3 or TRBV12-4 to TRBJ1-1, with D possibly TRBD1 on 5 matching bases. Trimming cost V 4 bases and J 10 bases, with 13 bases left between them. The CDR3 length is 12 residues.

The chain uses TRBV11-3 and TRBJ2-5, with a weak D call TRBD2 (5 bases). CDR1 and CDR2 (germline): SGHNT, YENEEA. The CDR3 has 16 residues. Deletions cut 5 bases from V and 5 bases from J, with 21 bases between. In nucleotides, the CDR3 is TGTGCCAGCAGCCCCTACGGACTCGGAGTTGGGGAGACCCAGTACTTC. Translation gives CASSPYGLGVGETQYF.

The rearrangement joins TRBV18 to TRBJ1-4; no clear D. This CDR3 contains 16 residues. V was trimmed by 3 bases and J by 0 bases, leaving 11 bases between them. Germline CDR1 KGHSH, CDR2 LQKENI. The chain's CDR3 is CASSPRGVATNEKLFF. CDR3 coding DNA: TGTGCCAGCTCACCTCGTGGAGTTGCAACTAATGAAAAACTGTTTTTT.

J is TRBJ2-5 and V is TRBV7-2; perhaps TRBD2 as D (6 bases). Germline V gives CDR1 SGHTA, CDR2 FQGNSA. V was cut by 2 bases and J by 5 bases, with 9 bases left in between. This CDR3 contains 13 residues. CDR3 sequence reads: CASSLIREETQYF. The DNA of the CDR3 is TGTGCCAGCAGCTTAATCCGGGAGGAGACCCAGTACTTC.

The chain recombines TRBV6-5 with TRBJ2-1, with no clear D. With 3 bases removed from V and 0 bases from J, the gap between germline ends came to 9 bases. Germline V lookup: CDR1 MNHEY, CDR2 SVGAGI. The CDR3 is 15 residues long. CDR3 region: CASSYDRSSYNEQFF. In DNA, the CDR3 is TGTGCCAGCAGTTATGATAGGAGCTCCTACAATGAGCAGTTCTTC.

The gene calls are TRBV19 and TRBJ2-7, with D perhaps matching TRBD1 (5 bases). Germline loops: CDR1 LNHDA, CDR2 SQIVND (reference sequence). This CDR3 comprises 15 residues. V dropped 5 bases and J dropped 4 bases, with 18 bases sitting between them. CDR3 in DNA: TGTGCCAGTAGTCTCAGGGTTCTTGGAGTTTACGAGCAGTACTTC. It encodes CASSLRVLGVYEQYF.

The chain recombines TRBV4-1 with TRBJ2-7, with a tentative D call TRBD1 (6 bases). This CDR3 is built from 15 residues. V lost 1 base and J lost 2, with 12 bases in between. Germline assignment: CDR1 MGHRA and CDR2 YSYEKL. The CDR3 reads CASSQGTALPYEQYF. In DNA, the CDR3 is TGCGCCAGCAGCCAAGGGACAGCCCTACCCTACGAGCAGTACTTC.

The V gene is TRBV3-1 (or the pseudogene TRBV3-2), the J gene TRBJ1-1, with 9 bases identical to TRBD1. The CDR3 length is 14 residues. The V and J ends lost 4 bases and 3 bases, in that order; junction bases with no gene match: 3. CDR1 is LGHDT, CDR2 YNNKEL, per germline (reference sequence). CDR3 DNA sequence: TGTGCCAGCAGCCCACAGGGGGCGCACACTGAAGCTTTCTTT. Amino acids: CASSPQGAHTEAFF.

The chain employs TRBV2 and TRBJ2-2; D possibly corresponds to TRBD1 (5 bases). Trimming took off 8 bases at V and 2 bases at J, with 12 bases between the two ends. Germline V lookup: CDR1 SNHLY, CDR2 FYNNEI. The CDR3 runs to 14 residues. In DNA, the CDR3 is TGTGCCAGCGGGGAAGACAGAAACACCGGGGAGCTGTTTTTT. It yields the protein CASGEDRNTGELFF.

The CDR3 protein is CASSPGSTSGADTQYF. DNA of the CDR3: TGCGCCAGCAGCCCGGGGTCGACTAGCGGGGCAGATACGCAGTATTTT. The chain combines TRBV5-1 with TRBJ2-3, with TRBD2 matching 11 bases. After removal of 4 bases from V and 4 bases from J, the junction contained 8 bases not matched to a gene. Germline V lookup: CDR1 SGHRS, CDR2 YFSETQ. The CDR3 is 16 amino acids.

The chain carries TRBV5-1 and TRBJ2-7; D perhaps matches TRBD1 (7 bases). Germline CDR1 is SGHRS and CDR2 is YFSETQ. Trimming shortened V by 3 bases and J by 7 bases, and 20 bases separated the two germline ends. The CDR3 is made up of 15 amino acids. DNA of the CDR3: TGCGCCAGCAGCTCCCGGACAGGAGGGACCGGGGAGCAGTACTTC. Its protein is CASSSRTGGTGEQYF.

The chain joins TRBV6-5 to TRBJ1-2, with a possible D match to TRBD1 (6 bases). This CDR3 comprises 14 residues. Germline CDR1 is MNHEY and CDR2 is SVGAGI. Trimming took off 6 bases at V and 2 bases at J, with 13 bases between the two ends. The CDR3 bases are TGTGCCAGCAGAGCCGGGGGGCGAAACTATGGCTACACCTTC. This encodes CASRAGGRNYGYTF.

V gene TRBV2 combines with J gene TRBJ1-2; D perhaps matches TRBD1 (6 bases). Deletions cut 7 bases from V and 8 bases from J, with 11 bases between. Germline V gene lookup returns CDR1 SNHLY and CDR2 FYNNEI. There are 11 residues in the CDR3. The CDR3 region has the DNA TGTGCCAGCAACAGGGAAGGCGGCTACACCTTC. This translates into CASNREGGYTF. Variable domain in full (rest from reference TRBV2 and TRBJ1-2): EPEVTQTPSHQVTQMGQEVILRCVPISNHLYFYWYRQILGQKVEFLVSFYNNEISEKSEIFDDQFSVERPDGSNFTLKIRSTKLEDSAMYFCASNREGGYTFGSGTRLTVV.

The V gene is TRBV3-1 (or the pseudogene TRBV3-2), the J gene TRBJ2-5; 14 bases align to TRBD2. Germline V gene sequence: CDR1 LGHDT, CDR2 YNNKEL (reference sequence). The V and J ends lost 6 bases and 2 bases, in that order; junction bases with no gene match: 5. The CDR3 is 16 residues long. CDR3: CASSSRTSGGQETQYF. CDR3 nucleotides: TGTGCCAGCAGTTCTAGGACTAGCGGGGGGCAAGAGACCCAGTACTTC.

The V and J genes are TRBV5-1 and TRBJ1-4; 7 bases agree with TRBD1. CDR3 length: 15 residues. Losses at the gene ends were 4 bases for V and 10 bases for J; bases not matched to a gene: 13. Germline V gene data show CDR1 as SGHRS and CDR2 as YFSETQ. The CDR3 protein is CASSGKTGKMGKLFF. The CDR3 nucleotides are TGCGCCAGCAGCGGAAAGACAGGGAAAATGGGAAAACTGTTTTTT. The full variable domain, with the rest looked up from reference TRBV5-1 and TRBJ1-4, is KAGVTQTPRYLIKTRGQQVTLSCSPISGHRSVSWYQQTPGQGLQFLFEYFSETQRNKGNFPGRFSGRQFSNSRSEMNVSTLELGDSALYLCASSGKTGKMGKLFFGSGTQLSVL.

The sample holds one count of this clone. The chain joins TRBV7-2 to TRBJ2-3; possibly TRBD1 for D (6 bases). The CDR3 length is 12 residues. Germline CDR1 SGHTA, CDR2 FQGNSA. Trimming took 5 bases from V and 6 from J, leaving 9 bases between them. DNA for the CDR3: TGTGCCAGCAGCACCCAGGGGGATACGCAGTATTTT. Translation: CASSTQGDTQYF.

V gene TRBV10-3 combines with J gene TRBJ1-4, with no clear D. Trimming removed 2 bases from V and 5 bases from J, with 6 bases in between. There are 13 residues in the CDR3. Germline CDR1 is ENHRY and CDR2 is SYGVKD. This CDR3 reads CAISEVRNEKLFF. CDR3 coding DNA: TGTGCCATCAGTGAGGTGAGAAATGAAAAACTGTTTTTT.

The genes are TRBV9 and TRBJ2-5; TRBD1 is a possible D gene (7 bases). This CDR3 has 16 residues. Germline CDR1 SGDLS, CDR2 YYNGEE. V dropped 6 bases and J dropped 2 bases, with 20 bases sitting between them. CDR3 bases: TGTGCCAGCACAAAAAGAGGTCAGGGGGGTCAAGAGACCCAGTACTTC. Protein: CASTKRGQGGQETQYF.

Points on this clone: Other DNA sequences within the sample encode an identical CDR3. The chain joins TRBV5-1 to TRBJ2-1, with 8 bases aligning to TRBD2. V dropped 6 bases and J dropped 5; count of bases not matched to a gene: 10. Germline lookup yields CDR1 SGHRS and CDR2 YFSETQ. The CDR3 runs 15 residues. This chain's CDR3 is CASTPGGSGDNEQFF. CDR3 nucleotides: TGCGCCAGCACTCCGGGAGGGTCGGGCGACAATGAGCAGTTCTTC.

The chain joins TRBV4-3 to TRBJ1-2; D is possibly TRBD1 (5 bases). V was clipped by 3 bases and J by 7 bases, with 9 bases between them. CDR1 and CDR2 (germline): LGHNA, YSLEER. This CDR3 spans 12 amino acids. As DNA, the CDR3 is TGCGCCAGCAGCCACCCGGGGGGTGGCTACACCTTC. This translates into CASSHPGGGYTF.

V and J are TRBV7-2 and TRBJ1-1; D gene unclear. The germline V and J ends were trimmed by 4 bases and 10 bases, with 16 bases remaining between them. The CDR3 is 13 amino acids. Germline CDR1 reads SGHTA; CDR2 reads FQGNSA. Here the CDR3 DNA reads TGTGCCAGCAGCTACCGCCGAGGAGGGCGAGCTTTCTTT. Translated, it gives CASSYRRGGRAFF.

The chain uses TRBV7-8 and TRBJ1-1; D may be TRBD1 (5 bases). Per germline, CDR1 SGHVS and CDR2 FQNEAQ. Trimming took 5 bases from V and 7 from J, leaving 20 bases between them. CDR3 length: 15 residues. CDR3 coding DNA: TGTGCCAGCAGCCCCGACAGTTCCTCCGCCTTTGAAGCTTTCTTT. Residues: CASSPDSSSAFEAFF.

The J gene is TRBJ2-3, the V gene TRBV7-9; 8 bases map to TRBD1. Trimming cost V 3 bases and J 1 base; bases outside gene matches: 6. The CDR3 sequence is 16 residues long. In germline, CDR1 is SEHNR, CDR2 FQNEAQ (reference sequence). The CDR3 region is CASSFLGQGGTDTQYF. The CDR3 bases are TGTGCCAGCAGCTTCTTAGGACAGGGCGGCACAGATACGCAGTATTTT.

This clone was observed a few times. This chain links TRBV18 with TRBJ1-6; D is perhaps TRBD1 (6 bases). Trimming left V 3 bases short and J 4 bases short, with 7 bases between. CDR1 is KGHSH, CDR2 LQKENI, per germline. This CDR3 region has 14 residues. The DNA of the CDR3 is TGTGCCAGCTCACCGACAGGTTATAATTCACCCCTCCACTTT. Translated, it gives CASSPTGYNSPLHF.